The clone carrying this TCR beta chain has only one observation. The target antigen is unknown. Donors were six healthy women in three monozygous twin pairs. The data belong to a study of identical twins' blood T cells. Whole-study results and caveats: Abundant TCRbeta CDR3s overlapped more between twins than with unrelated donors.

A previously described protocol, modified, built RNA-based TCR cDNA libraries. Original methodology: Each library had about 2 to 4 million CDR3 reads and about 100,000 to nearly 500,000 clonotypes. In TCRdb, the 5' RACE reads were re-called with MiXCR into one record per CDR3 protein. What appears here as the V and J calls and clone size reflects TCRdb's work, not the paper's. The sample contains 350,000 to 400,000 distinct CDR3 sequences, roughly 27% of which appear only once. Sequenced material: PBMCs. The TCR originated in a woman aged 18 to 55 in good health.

CDR3 residues: CASSHGDRGRELFF. The CDR3 DNA reads as TGTGCCAGCTCACACGGGGACCGCGGCCGGGAGCTGTTTTTT. The chain joins TRBV18 to TRBJ2-2; TRBD1 or TRBD2 may be the D gene (5 bases each). The V end lost 4 bases, the J end lost 9 bases, and 15 bases lay between the germline ends. The CDR3 consists of 14 residues. In germline, CDR1 is KGHSH, CDR2 LQKENI.